This TCR beta chain was sequenced in a study of CD8 T cells in Susac syndrome. V was pared by 3 bases and J by 0 bases, with 7 bases between. There are 14 residues in the CDR3. The germline gives CDR1 LNHNV, CDR2 YYDKDF (reference sequence). With random hexamers, reverse transcription was performed on about 0.5 to 1 ug of RNA. MiXCR, applied by TCRdb to the immunoSEQ multiplex PCR reads, yields one record per CDR3 protein. The table lists about 66,000 distinct CDR3 sequences, approximately 94% of them singletons. The sample consisted of CD8+ T cells from PBMCs. The chain joins TRBV15 to TRBJ2-3; D gene unclear. The sequence was obtained from a human donor with multiple sclerosis. The CDR3 DNA sequence: TGTGCCACCAGCAGGTCGGACAGCACAGATACGCAGTATTTT. This gives the protein CATSRSDSTDTQYF.